Shown below are 32 T cell receptor beta chains from a single sample sequenced in a study of T cells in Graves' hyperthyroidism and ophthalmopathy. There were TCR beta CDR3 regions amplified from RNA transcripts. Using the HTBI primer set, a first-round RT-PCR was run on the TCR CDR3. From the multiplex PCR reads, TCRdb called clonotypes with MiXCR, one entry per CDR3 protein. The data contain approximately 610,000 distinct CDR3 sequences, roughly 14% of them singletons. The sequenced sample consisted of blood. The receptors come from a woman aged 35 to 49 with Graves' ophthalmopathy.

This clonotype has a count of ten or more. V is TRBV27 and J is TRBJ2-7; D is ambiguous. CDR3 length equals 14 residues. The germline gives CDR1 MNHEY, CDR2 SMNVEV (reference sequence). Trimming took off 6 bases at V and 3 bases at J, with 15 bases between the two ends. The CDR3 nucleotides read TGTGCCAGCAGCCGCACCCTAAGGAGCTACGAGCAGTACTTC. As protein: CASSRTLRSYEQYF.

Ten or more counts support this clonotype. The rearrangement links TRBV6-2 or TRBV6-3 to TRBJ2-7, with 8 positions matching TRBD2. The CDR3 runs 14 residues. V gave up 6 bases and J gave up 4 bases; unmatched junction bases: 8. From germline, CDR1 is MNHEY and CDR2 SVGEGT. CDR3 sequence reads: CASSLPGLGYEQYF. In DNA form, the CDR3 reads TGTGCCAGCAGCCTTCCGGGACTAGGGTACGAGCAGTACTTC.

In its sample, this clonotype was seen many times. The V gene is TRBV28, the J gene TRBJ1-5; D may be TRBD1 (6 bases). The CDR3 loop spans 15 amino acids. V was shortened by 5 bases and J by 4 bases, with 15 bases between the two germline ends. CDR1 and CDR2 from the germline V gene are MDHEN and SYDVKM. The CDR3 spells CASSGVGTQNQPQHF. In nucleotides, the CDR3 is TGTGCCAGCAGTGGGGTAGGGACACAGAATCAGCCCCAGCATTTT. The variable domain in full, with the rest retrieved from reference TRBV28 and TRBJ1-5, is DVKVTQSSRYLVKRTGEKVFLECVQDMDHENMFWYRQDPGLGLRLIYFSYDVKMKEKGDIPEGYSVSREKKERFSLILESASTNQTSMYLCASSGVGTQNQPQHFGDGTRLSIL.

This clonotype was counted at least ten times. The genes are TRBV6-1 and TRBJ1-5; D gene uncertain. CDR3 size: 16 residues. CDR1 and CDR2 from the germline V gene are MNHNS and SASEGT. The V end was cut by 4 bases, the J end by 0 bases, with 13 bases between. CDR3 DNA: TGTGCCAGCAGTGCATTTTCGGGTTTTAGCAATCAGCCCCAGCATTTT. Its protein product is CASSAFSGFSNQPQHF.

This clonotype was detected ten times or more. The chain joins TRBV6-1 to TRBJ1-3; no firm D call. Germline CDR1 MNHNS, CDR2 SASEGT. The ends were cut back, 5 bases at V and 4 bases at J, with 15 bases in the middle. The CDR3 length is 15 residues. CDR3 nucleotides: TGTGCCAGCAGTCAATTAATGGGTGAAGGAAACACCATATATTTT. This sequence encodes CASSQLMGEGNTIYF.

The chain carries TRBV6-1 and TRBJ2-7; a possible D gene is TRBD2 (7 bases). The V gene lost 5 bases and the J gene lost 6 bases, with 17 bases spanning the gap. Looked up from germline, CDR1 is MNHNS and CDR2 is SASEGT. This CDR3 is 14 amino acids long. In DNA form, the CDR3 reads TGTGCCAGCAGTATTCAGGGAGGGGGGCCCGAGCAGTACTTC. The encoded protein is CASSIQGGGPEQYF.

There are many counts of this clonotype. This chain uses TRBV5-6 with TRBJ2-2, with D possibly TRBD2 on 6 matching bases. Germline assignment: CDR1 SGHDT and CDR2 YYEEEE. The CDR3 loop spans 16 amino acids. Trimming took off 2 bases at V and 7 bases at J, with 18 bases between the two ends. This CDR3 reads CASSFLASVSGGELFF. The CDR3 nucleotides read TGTGCCAGCAGCTTTCTAGCGTCGGTGTCTGGCGGGGAGCTGTTTTTT.

This clonotype was picked up many times. The chain employs TRBV4-2 and TRBJ2-5, with 11 bases fitting TRBD2. CDR3 size: 20 residues. Germline CDR1 LGHNA, CDR2 YNFKEQ. The ends lost 4 bases at V and 2 bases at J; junction bases unmatched: 18. CDR3 in amino acids: CASSLPTGTSGGGTQETQYF. CDR3 DNA sequence: TGTGCCAGCAGCCTACCGACCGGGACTAGCGGAGGAGGGACACAAGAGACCCAGTACTTC.

The CDR3 loop reads CASSLQYNTGELFF. CDR3 nucleotides: TGTGCCAGCAGCTTACAATACAACACCGGGGAGCTGTTTTTT. The rearrangement links TRBV7-2 to TRBJ2-2; D remains unclear. The CDR3 is made up of 14 amino acids. Germline CDR1 and CDR2: SGHTA and FQGNSA. The V end lost 2 bases, the J end lost 2 bases, and 6 bases lay between the germline ends.

The table lists this clonotype with many counts. This chain links TRBV12-3 or TRBV12-4 with TRBJ2-2; maybe TRBD1 (6 bases). Trimming removed 1 base at V and 0 bases at J, with 9 bases between. This CDR3 has 16 residues. The CDR3 region is CASSLDRAANTGELFF. CDR3 bases: TGTGCCAGCAGTTTAGACAGGGCTGCGAACACCGGGGAGCTGTTTTTT.

This clonotype has only a few counts. At one of its ends the junction is not consistent with the germline gene, which may arise from a read error. The rearrangement joins TRBV13 to TRBJ2-2; perhaps TRBD2 as D (6 bases). The CDR3 extends over 17 amino acids. Germline V gives CDR1 PRHDT, CDR2 FYEKMQ (reference sequence). The CDR3 nucleotides read TGTGCCAGCAGCTCCCCGTTAGCGGAGGTGAACACCGGGGAGCTGTCTTTT. This codes for CASSSPLAEVNTGELSF.

This clonotype was observed at least ten times. The rearrangement links TRBV20-1 to TRBJ2-7, with D perhaps given as TRBD1 or TRBD2 (6 bases each). Deletions cut 4 bases from V and 3 bases from J, with 25 bases between. CDR3 length equals 17 residues. Germline assignment: CDR1 DFQATT and CDR2 SNEGSKA (reference sequence). The CDR3 coding sequence is TGCAGTGCTACCCTCGGGACAAGGGTTGGGGGACTCTACGAGCAGTACTTC. It is translated as CSATLGTRVGGLYEQYF.

This clonotype was seen at least ten times. The rearrangement uses TRBV2 and TRBJ1-1; D gene unclear. The germline V gene encodes CDR1 SNHLY and CDR2 FYNNEI. The V end lost 3 bases, the J end lost 0 bases, and 11 bases lay between the germline ends. CDR3 size: 15 residues. CDR3: CASSDRKNMNTEAFF. CDR3 DNA sequence: TGTGCCAGCAGTGACAGGAAAAACATGAACACTGAAGCTTTCTTT. The complete variable domain, with remaining parts taken from reference TRBV2 and TRBJ1-1, reads EPEVTQTPSHQVTQMGQEVILRCVPISNHLYFYWYRQILGQKVEFLVSFYNNEISEKSEIFDDQFSVERPDGSNFTLKIRSTKLEDSAMYFCASSDRKNMNTEAFFGQGTRLTVV.

The table lists this clonotype with a few counts. The rearrangement links TRBV28 to TRBJ2-7; the D gene is possibly TRBD2 (6 bases). The germline CDR1 and CDR2 sequences are MDHEN and SYDVKM. Trimming stripped 2 bases from V and 6 bases from J, with 14 bases between. The CDR3 runs to 14 residues. The DNA for the CDR3 is TGTGCCAGCAGTTTACACCCGGGACTTGGCGAGCAGTACTTC. The encoded protein is CASSLHPGLGEQYF.

Ten or more counts support this clonotype. V is TRBV5-1 and J is TRBJ1-1; D is unclear. From germline, CDR1 is SGHRS and CDR2 YFSETQ. Deletions cut 5 bases from V and 1 base from J, with 12 bases between. The CDR3 loop spans 14 amino acids. The CDR3 loop is CASSTSTANTEAFF. As DNA, the CDR3 is TGCGCCAGCAGTACCTCCACAGCGAACACTGAAGCTTTCTTT.

This clonotype was detected ten times or more. This chain links TRBV12-3 or TRBV12-4 with TRBJ1-1; D is ambiguous. The CDR3 runs 14 residues. Deletions cut 2 bases from V and 1 base from J, with 8 bases between. Here the CDR3 DNA reads TGTGCCAGCAGTTTAACAGCAAAGAACACTGAAGCTTTCTTT. Its protein product is CASSLTAKNTEAFF.

CDR3 protein: CASRTDSPPYEQYF. The CDR3 DNA sequence: TGTGCCAGTAGAACGGACTCACCACCTTACGAGCAGTACTTC. The chain links TRBV19 to TRBJ2-7, with D possibly being TRBD2 (5 bases). The germline gives CDR1 LNHDA, CDR2 SQIVND (reference sequence). The CDR3 has 14 amino acids. V dropped 6 bases and J dropped 4 bases, with 16 bases sitting between them. The whole variable domain, remainder taken from reference TRBV19 and TRBJ2-7, is DGGITQSPKYLFRKEGQNVTLSCEQNLNHDAMYWYRQDPGQGLRLIYYSQIVNDFQKGDIAEGYSVSREKKESFPLTVTSAQKNPTAFYLCASRTDSPPYEQYFGPGTRLTVT.

This clonotype was counted at least ten times. The V and J genes are TRBV29-1 and TRBJ1-1, with unresolved D. CDR3 length equals 13 residues. Germline-derived CDR1 and CDR2 are SQVTM and ANQGSEA. Deletions cut 5 bases from V and 1 base from J, with 11 bases between. The CDR3 nucleotides read TGCAGCGTTAAGGAACCCCAGAACACTGAAGCTTTCTTT. Amino acid sequence: CSVKEPQNTEAFF.

This clonotype has ten or more counts. The CDR3 region has the DNA TGCAGTGCAACAACAGGGGGCGCGGGTGTCAATGGCTACACCTTC. This translates into CSATTGGAGVNGYTF. This rearrangement joins TRBV20-1 to TRBJ1-2, with TRBD1 matching over 9 bases. Per germline, CDR1 DFQATT and CDR2 SNEGSKA (reference sequence). The CDR3 is 15 residues long. J was trimmed by 6 bases and V by 6 bases; bases with no gene match: 14.

Ten or more counts support this clonotype. The CDR3 protein is CSVAEGWRGGYTF. For the CDR3, the DNA is TGCAGCGTTGCAGAGGGTTGGAGAGGGGGCTACACCTTC. V gene TRBV29-1 combines with J gene TRBJ1-2; the D is unclear. The V gene lost 4 bases and the J gene lost 8 bases, with 17 bases spanning the gap. In germline, CDR1 is SQVTM, CDR2 ANQGSEA. The CDR3 length is 13 residues.

The chain couples TRBV18 to TRBJ1-2; the D is unclear. Trimming pared 0 bases from V and 1 base from J, leaving 12 bases between. The germline V gene has CDR1 KGHSH and CDR2 LQKENI. The CDR3 runs 16 residues. The CDR3 sequence is CASSPPRTGDNYGYTF. The DNA for the CDR3 is TGTGCCAGCTCACCACCGCGGACGGGAGATAACTATGGCTACACCTTC.

In its sample, this clonotype was seen many times. The V and J genes are TRBV5-1 and TRBJ1-5, with unresolved D. The germline V gene has CDR1 SGHRS and CDR2 YFSETQ. The germline V and J ends were trimmed by 0 bases and 3 bases, with 10 bases remaining between them. The CDR3 runs 15 residues. CDR3 coding DNA: TGCGCCAGCAGCTTGGGGGGAGGGATCAATCAGCCCCAGCATTTT. Its translation: CASSLGGGINQPQHF. The full variable domain, its missing parts supplied by reference TRBV5-1 and TRBJ1-5, is KAGVTQTPRYLIKTRGQQVTLSCSPISGHRSVSWYQQTPGQGLQFLFEYFSETQRNKGNFPGRFSGRQFSNSRSEMNVSTLELGDSALYLCASSLGGGINQPQHFGDGTRLSIL.

This clonotype was found many times. This sequence joins TRBV7-9 and TRBJ1-3, with no clear D. CDR1 and CDR2 from the germline V gene are SEHNR and FQNEAQ (reference sequence). There are 14 residues in the CDR3. V was shortened by 5 bases and J by 1 base, with 9 bases between the two germline ends. For the CDR3, the DNA is TGTGCCAGCAGCCTTCGGGAGTCTGGAAACACCATATATTTT. It encodes CASSLRESGNTIYF.

This chain joins TRBV7-3 and TRBJ2-3, with 9 nucleotides matching TRBD2. The germline CDR1 and CDR2 sequences are SGHTA and FQGTGA. Trimming removed 5 bases from V and 0 bases from J; junction bases left unmatched: 6. This CDR3 region has 16 residues. The CDR3 region is CASSPGTSRSTDTQYF. The DNA of the CDR3 is TGTGCCAGCAGCCCGGGGACTAGCAGAAGCACAGATACGCAGTATTTT.

This clonotype has a count of ten or more. The chain is built from TRBV6-2 or TRBV6-3 and TRBJ2-7; perhaps TRBD1 as D (5 bases). Germline V gives CDR1 MNHEY, CDR2 SVGEGT. The CDR3 runs 15 residues. The ends were cut back, 2 bases at V and 3 bases at J, with 14 bases in the middle. The CDR3 bases are TGTGCCAGCAGTTACCATGGGGCCAGCGACTACGAGCAGTACTTC. Its protein product is CASSYHGASDYEQYF.

The chain combines TRBV10-3 with TRBJ1-5; D is possibly TRBD1 (5 bases). Germline CDR1 and CDR2: ENHRY and SYGVKD. Trimming stripped 0 bases from V and 6 bases from J, with 12 bases between. The CDR3 sequence is 15 residues long. The CDR3 sequence: CAISESAGEGQPQHF. CDR3 DNA: TGTGCCATCAGTGAGTCTGCGGGGGAGGGTCAGCCCCAGCATTTT.

J is TRBJ2-3 and V is TRBV6-1; D may be TRBD2 (6 bases). V was cut by 4 bases and J by 7 bases, with 18 bases left in between. This CDR3 region has 15 residues. Germline V gives CDR1 MNHNS, CDR2 SASEGT. In nucleotides, the CDR3 is TGTGCCAGCAGTGCCCTAGCGTTGGGACTGAATACGCAGTATTTT. Its protein product is CASSALALGLNTQYF.

This clonotype was seen only a few times. V is TRBV13 and J is TRBJ1-1; D is unclear. The CDR3 spans 17 residues. The germline V and J ends were trimmed by 1 base and 0 bases, with 15 bases remaining between them. Looked up from germline, CDR1 is PRHDT and CDR2 is FYEKMQ (reference sequence). The CDR3 loop is CASSLEGLGRLNTEAFF. CDR3 sequence (DNA): TGTGCCAGCAGCTTAGAGGGTCTCGGACGGTTGAACACTGAAGCTTTCTTT.

This clonotype was seen many times. The chain joins TRBV12-5 to TRBJ2-7; TRBD2 matches 10 bases. With V trimmed by 5 bases and J by 0 bases, 7 bases remained unmatched. Germline CDR1 and CDR2: LGHNT and FRNRAP. CDR3 length equals 16 residues. This CDR3 reads CASGRTSGAISYEQYF. Here the CDR3 DNA reads TGTGCTAGTGGTCGTACTAGCGGGGCCATCTCCTACGAGCAGTACTTC.

This clonotype was seen repeatedly, ten times or more. The chain has TRBV2 and TRBJ2-6; 13 nucleotides align to TRBD2. There are 19 residues in the CDR3. Germline values: CDR1 SNHLY, CDR2 FYNNEI. V shed 1 base, J shed 4 bases, and the junction held 7 bases outside the gene matches. CDR3 coding DNA: TGTGCCAGCAGTGAAGAAGAAGGGACTAGCGGGACCGGGGCCAACGTCCTGACTTTC. This gives the protein CASSEEEGTSGTGANVLTF. The variable domain in full, with the rest retrieved from reference TRBV2 and TRBJ2-6, is EPEVTQTPSHQVTQMGQEVILRCVPISNHLYFYWYRQILGQKVEFLVSFYNNEISEKSEIFDDQFSVERPDGSNFTLKIRSTKLEDSAMYFCASSEEEGTSGTGANVLTFGAGSRLTVL.

CDR3 region: CASSVGLNQPQHF. In nucleotides, the CDR3 is TGTGCCAGCAGCGTAGGGCTCAATCAGCCCCAGCATTTT. The chain joins TRBV9 to TRBJ1-5; D is uncertain. This CDR3 spans 13 amino acids. Trimming pared 0 bases from V and 3 bases from J, leaving 4 bases between. Per germline, CDR1 SGDLS and CDR2 YYNGEE.

The table lists this clonotype with many counts. J is TRBJ1-5 and V is TRBV12-3 or TRBV12-4, with a tentative D call TRBD1 (6 bases). Trimming stripped 7 bases from V and 7 bases from J, with 17 bases between. This CDR3 comprises 14 residues. CDR3 amino acids: CASTPRGASQPQHF. The CDR3 region has the DNA TGTGCCAGCACGCCGAGGGGGGCGAGCCAGCCCCAGCATTTT.